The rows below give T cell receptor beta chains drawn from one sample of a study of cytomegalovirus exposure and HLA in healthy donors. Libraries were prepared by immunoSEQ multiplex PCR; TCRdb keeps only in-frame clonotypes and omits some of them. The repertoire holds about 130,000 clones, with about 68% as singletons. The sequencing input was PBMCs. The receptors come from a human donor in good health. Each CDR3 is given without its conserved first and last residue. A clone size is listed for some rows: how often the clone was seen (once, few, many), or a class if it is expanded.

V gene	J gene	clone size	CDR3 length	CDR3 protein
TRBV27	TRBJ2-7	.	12	ASSLAPGTYEQY
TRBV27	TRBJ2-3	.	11	ASSRGTADTQY
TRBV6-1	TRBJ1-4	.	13	ASRATGALNEKLF
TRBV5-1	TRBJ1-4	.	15	ASSLRTGGSIKEKLF
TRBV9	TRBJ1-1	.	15	ASSGGTGALPNTEAF
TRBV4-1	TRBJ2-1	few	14	ASSPSDSTSYNEQF
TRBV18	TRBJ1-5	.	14	ASSPQPDSYNQPQH
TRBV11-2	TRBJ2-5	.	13	ASSLDAGLGETQY
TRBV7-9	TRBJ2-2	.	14	ASIPRAGGNTGELF
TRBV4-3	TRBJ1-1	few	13	ASSQGRAGETEAF
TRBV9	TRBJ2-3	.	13	ASSVDRELGYTQY
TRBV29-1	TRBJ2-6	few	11	SVDGSGANVLT
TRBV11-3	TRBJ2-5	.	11	ASSTGQQETQY
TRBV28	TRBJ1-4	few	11	ATFSGENENLF
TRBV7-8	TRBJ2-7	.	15	ASSLLPTSGTSYEQY
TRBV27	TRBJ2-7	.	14	ASSLRASGSSYEQY
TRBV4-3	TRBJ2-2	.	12	ASSQDQSTGELF
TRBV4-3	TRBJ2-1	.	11	ASSGSGKDEQF
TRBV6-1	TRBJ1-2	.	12	ASREQGPVYGYT
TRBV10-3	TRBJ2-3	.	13	AMGTSGRGTDTQY
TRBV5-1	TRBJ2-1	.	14	ASSLLLAGSYNEQF
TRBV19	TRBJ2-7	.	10	ASSTRGYEQY
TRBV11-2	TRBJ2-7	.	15	ASSRVTGASGNYEQY
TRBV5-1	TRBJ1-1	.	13	ASSLWEGSITEAF
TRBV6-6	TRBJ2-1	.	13	ASSYMRDSGNEQF
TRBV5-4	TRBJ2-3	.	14	ASSSLAGGGTDTQY
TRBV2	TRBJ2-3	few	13	ASSLQGTSTDTQY
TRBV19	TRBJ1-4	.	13	ASSWGEATNEKLF
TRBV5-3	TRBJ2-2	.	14	ARSSREGQNTGELF
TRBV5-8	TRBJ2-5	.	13	ASSLGAGYWEAQY
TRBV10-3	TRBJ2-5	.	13	AISGTSGTPETQY
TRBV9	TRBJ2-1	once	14	ASSARGREVGNEQF